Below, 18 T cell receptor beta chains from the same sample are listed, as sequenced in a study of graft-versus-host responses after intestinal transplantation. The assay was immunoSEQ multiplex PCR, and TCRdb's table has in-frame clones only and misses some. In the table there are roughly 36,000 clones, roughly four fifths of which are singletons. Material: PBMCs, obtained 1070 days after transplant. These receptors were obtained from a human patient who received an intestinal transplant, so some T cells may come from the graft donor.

The CDR3 DNA reads as TGTGCCAGCTCACCACGAAGCGGGGGGGCCTGGGATACGCAGTATTTT. It translates to CASSPRSGGAWDTQYF. The chain combines TRBV18 with TRBJ2-3, with TRBD2 matching 10 bases. The CDR3 runs 16 residues. J lost 6 bases, V lost 1 base, and 7 bases had no gene match. Looked up from germline, CDR1 is KGHSH and CDR2 is LQKENI.

The CDR3 here is CASTEAGGSGTDTQYF. The CDR3 DNA is TGTGCCAGCACCGAAGCGGGCGGGAGCGGCACAGATACGCAGTATTTT. The gene calls are TRBV2 and TRBJ2-3, with 7 bases fitting TRBD2. Germline V gene sequence: CDR1 SNHLY, CDR2 FYNNEI. J lost 1 base, V lost 7 bases, and 11 bases had no gene match. This CDR3 has 16 amino acids. The full variable domain, completed using reference TRBV2 and TRBJ2-3, is EPEVTQTPSHQVTQMGQEVILRCVPISNHLYFYWYRQILGQKVEFLVSFYNNEISEKSEIFDDQFSVERPDGSNFTLKIRSTKLEDSAMYFCASTEAGGSGTDTQYFGPGTRLTVL.

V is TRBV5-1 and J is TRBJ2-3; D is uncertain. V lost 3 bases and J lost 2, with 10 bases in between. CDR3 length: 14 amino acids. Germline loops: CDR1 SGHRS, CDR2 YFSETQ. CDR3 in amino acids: CASSSGPDTDTQYF. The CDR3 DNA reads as TGCGCCAGCAGCTCCGGACCTGACACAGATACGCAGTATTTT.

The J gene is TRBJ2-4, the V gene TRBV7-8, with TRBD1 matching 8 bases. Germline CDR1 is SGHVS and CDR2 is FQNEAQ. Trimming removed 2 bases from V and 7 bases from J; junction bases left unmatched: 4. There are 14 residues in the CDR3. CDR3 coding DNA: TGTGCCAGCAGCTTACGGACAGGGATTAACATTCAGTACTTC. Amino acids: CASSLRTGINIQYF.

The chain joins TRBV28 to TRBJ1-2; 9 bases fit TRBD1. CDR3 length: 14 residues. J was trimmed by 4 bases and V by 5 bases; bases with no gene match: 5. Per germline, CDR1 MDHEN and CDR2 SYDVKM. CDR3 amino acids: CASSLGQGSYGYTF. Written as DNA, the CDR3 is TGTGCCAGCAGTCTCGGACAGGGGAGCTATGGCTACACCTTC.

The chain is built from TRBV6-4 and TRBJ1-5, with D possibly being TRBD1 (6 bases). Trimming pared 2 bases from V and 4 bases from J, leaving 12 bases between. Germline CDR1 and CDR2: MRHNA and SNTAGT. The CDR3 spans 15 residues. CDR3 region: CASSDTGWGNQPQHF. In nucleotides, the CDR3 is TGTGCCAGCAGTGACACAGGGTGGGGGAATCAGCCCCAGCATTTT.

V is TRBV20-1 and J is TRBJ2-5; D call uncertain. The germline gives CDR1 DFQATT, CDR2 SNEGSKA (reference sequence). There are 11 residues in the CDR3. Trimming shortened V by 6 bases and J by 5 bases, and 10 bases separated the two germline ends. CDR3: CSAKPQETQYF. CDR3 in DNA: TGCAGTGCCAAGCCCCAGGAGACCCAGTACTTC.

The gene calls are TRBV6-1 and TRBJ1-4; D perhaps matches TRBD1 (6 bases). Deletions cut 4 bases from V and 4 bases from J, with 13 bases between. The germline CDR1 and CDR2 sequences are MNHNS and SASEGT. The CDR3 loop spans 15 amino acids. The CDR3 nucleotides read TGTGCCAGCAGTGGGGGGGCTCAGGGTAATGAAAAACTGTTTTTT. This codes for CASSGGAQGNEKLFF.

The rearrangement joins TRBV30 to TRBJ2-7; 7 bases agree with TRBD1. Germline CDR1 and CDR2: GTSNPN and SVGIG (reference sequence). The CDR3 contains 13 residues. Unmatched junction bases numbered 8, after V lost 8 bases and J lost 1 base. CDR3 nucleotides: TGTGCCCACCGACAGGGTCCTTCCTACGAGCAGTACTTC. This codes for CAHRQGPSYEQYF.

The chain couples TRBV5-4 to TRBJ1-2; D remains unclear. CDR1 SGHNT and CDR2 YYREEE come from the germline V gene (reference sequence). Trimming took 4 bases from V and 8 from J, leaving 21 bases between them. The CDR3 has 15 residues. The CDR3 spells CASSLDQVTAGGYTF. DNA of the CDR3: TGTGCCAGCAGCCTGGACCAAGTCACCGCGGGCGGCTACACCTTC. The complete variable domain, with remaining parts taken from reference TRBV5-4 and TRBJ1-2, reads ETGVTQSPTHLIKTRGQQVTLRCSSQSGHNTVSWYQQALGQGPQFIFQYYREEENGRGNFPPRFSGLQFPNYSSELNVNALELDDSALYLCASSLDQVTAGGYTFGSGTRLTVV.

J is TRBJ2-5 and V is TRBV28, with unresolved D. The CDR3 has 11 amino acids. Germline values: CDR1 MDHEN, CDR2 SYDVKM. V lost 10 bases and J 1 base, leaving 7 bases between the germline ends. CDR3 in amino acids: CATALQETQYF. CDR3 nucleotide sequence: TGTGCCACAGCGCTCCAAGAGACCCAGTACTTC.

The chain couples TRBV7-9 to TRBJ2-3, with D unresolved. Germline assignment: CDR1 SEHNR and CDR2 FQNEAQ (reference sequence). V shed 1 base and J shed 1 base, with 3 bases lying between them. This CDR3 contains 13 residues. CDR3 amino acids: CASSLGGTDTQYF. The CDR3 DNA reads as TGTGCCAGCAGCTTAGGCGGCACAGATACGCAGTATTTT. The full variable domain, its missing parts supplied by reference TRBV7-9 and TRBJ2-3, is DTGVSQNPRHKITKRGQNVTFRCDPISEHNRLYWYRQTLGQGPEFLTYFQNEAQLEKSRLLSDRFSAERPKGSFSTLEIQRTEQGDSAMYLCASSLGGTDTQYFGPGTRLTVL.

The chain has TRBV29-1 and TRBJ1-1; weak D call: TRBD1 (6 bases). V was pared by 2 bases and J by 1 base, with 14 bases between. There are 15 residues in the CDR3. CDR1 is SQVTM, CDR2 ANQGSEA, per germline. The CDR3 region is CSVERQGKGNTEAFF. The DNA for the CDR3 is TGCAGCGTTGAACGTCAGGGGAAGGGGAACACTGAAGCTTTCTTT.

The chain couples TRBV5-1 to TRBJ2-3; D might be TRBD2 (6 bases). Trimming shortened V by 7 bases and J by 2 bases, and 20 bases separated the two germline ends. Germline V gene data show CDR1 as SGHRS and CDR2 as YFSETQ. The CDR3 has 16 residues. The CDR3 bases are TGCGCCAGCGTCCCTGACAGCGGGTCCTTCACAGATACGCAGTATTTT. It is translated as CASVPDSGSFTDTQYF.

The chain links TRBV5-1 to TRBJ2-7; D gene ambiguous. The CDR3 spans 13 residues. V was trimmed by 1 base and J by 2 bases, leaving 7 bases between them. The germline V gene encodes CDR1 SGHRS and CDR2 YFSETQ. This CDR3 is CASSLSGAYEQYF. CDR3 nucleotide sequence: TGCGCCAGCAGCTTGTCCGGAGCCTACGAGCAGTACTTC. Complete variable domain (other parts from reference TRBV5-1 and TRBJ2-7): KAGVTQTPRYLIKTRGQQVTLSCSPISGHRSVSWYQQTPGQGLQFLFEYFSETQRNKGNFPGRFSGRQFSNSRSEMNVSTLELGDSALYLCASSLSGAYEQYFGPGTRLTVT.

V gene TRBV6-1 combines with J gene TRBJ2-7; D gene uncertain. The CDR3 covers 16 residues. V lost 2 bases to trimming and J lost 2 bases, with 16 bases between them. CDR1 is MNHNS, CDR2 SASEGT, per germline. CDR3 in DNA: TGTGCCAGCAGTGAATTCTCCGGGCAGCTAACCTACGAGCAGTACTTC. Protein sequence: CASSEFSGQLTYEQYF.

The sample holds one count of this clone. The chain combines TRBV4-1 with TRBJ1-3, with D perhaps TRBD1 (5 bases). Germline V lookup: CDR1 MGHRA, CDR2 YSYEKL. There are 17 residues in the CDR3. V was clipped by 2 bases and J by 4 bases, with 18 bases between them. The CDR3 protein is CASSQYSGGGEGNTIYF. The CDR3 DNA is TGCGCCAGCAGCCAATACTCTGGGGGGGGTGAGGGAAACACCATATATTTT.

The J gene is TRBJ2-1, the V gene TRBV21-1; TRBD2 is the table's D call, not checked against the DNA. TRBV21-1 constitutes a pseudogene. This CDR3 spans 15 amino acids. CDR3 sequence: CASSKRLATYNEQFF. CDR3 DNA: TGTGCCAGCAGCAAACGACTAGCGACATACAATGAGCAGTTCTTC.